This entry describes one T cell receptor beta chain. Antigen unknown. This sample was included in a study of T cell responses to AZD1222 COVID-19 vaccine. Between the trimmed V and J ends, which lost 5 bases and 7 bases, there was a span of 15 bases. The CDR3 contains 13 residues. Produced via immunoSEQ multiplex PCR; TCRdb's table is partial and in-frame only. The sample has approximately 150,000 clones, more than 90% seen once. General study points: In all cases, repertoires were sampled only after the peak T cell response. Among the donors, most were white British and more were female, and clonal diversity was possibly underestimated.

The origin of this receptor is an adult who received the AZD1222 COVID-19 vaccine. The material was peripheral blood, obtained 28 days after the second AZD1222 dose. The V call is TRBV12-3 or TRBV12-4, the J call TRBJ2-7, with unresolved D. CDR3 amino acids: CASSPRGEREQYF. The CDR3 DNA reads TGTGCCAGCAGTCCTCGTGGAGAGCGAGAGCAGTACTTC.